This TCR beta chain was captured by sequencing in a study of blood T cell repertoires in COVID-19. How the authors handled the data: For nucleated cells, counts were estimated from reference gene primer amplification. Method: immunoSEQ multiplex PCR; TCRdb's copy keeps in-frame clones and lacks some. D and trimming were read from the DNA, whereas the V and J calls and clone size are those reported in that table. The sample records some 150,000 clones, approximately 89% being singletons. Looked up from germline, CDR1 is SGHVS and CDR2 is FNYEAQ. Between the trimmed V and J ends, which lost 1 base and 0 bases, there was a span of 6 bases. There are 14 residues in the CDR3.

The chain is built from TRBV7-6 and TRBJ1-1; D is undetermined. This clonotype originated in a human donor in a cohort sampled during active COVID-19. The sample was peripheral blood. This CDR3 is CASSLGRLNTEAFF. As DNA, the CDR3 is TGTGCCAGCAGCTTAGGGCGGTTGAACACTGAAGCTTTCTTT.